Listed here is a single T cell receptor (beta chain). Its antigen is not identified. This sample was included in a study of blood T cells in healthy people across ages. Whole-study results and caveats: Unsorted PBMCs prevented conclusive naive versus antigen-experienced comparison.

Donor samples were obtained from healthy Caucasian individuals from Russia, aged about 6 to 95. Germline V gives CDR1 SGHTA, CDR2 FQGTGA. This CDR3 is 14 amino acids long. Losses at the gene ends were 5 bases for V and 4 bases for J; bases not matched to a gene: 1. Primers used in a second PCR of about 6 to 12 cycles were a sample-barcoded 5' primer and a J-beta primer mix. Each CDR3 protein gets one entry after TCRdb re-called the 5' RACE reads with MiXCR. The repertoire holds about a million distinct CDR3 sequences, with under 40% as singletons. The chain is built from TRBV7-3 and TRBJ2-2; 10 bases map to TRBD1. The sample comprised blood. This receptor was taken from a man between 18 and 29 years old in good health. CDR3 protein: CASSRTGGTGELFF. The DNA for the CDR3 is TGTGCCAGCAGCCGGACAGGGGGCACCGGGGAGCTGTTTTTT.